The 31 T cell receptor beta chains below all came from one sample that was sequenced in a study of identical twins. A single record per CDR3 protein comes from TCRdb applying MiXCR to the 5' RACE reads. Among 690,000 or so distinct CDR3 sequences listed, approximately 9% were seen once. Another study also made use of these data, one on yellow fever vaccine responses in identical twins.

Sample: PBMCs. These receptors all stem from a woman aged 18-29 years in good health.

This clonotype has a handful of counts. The genes are TRBV11-3 and TRBJ2-3; 7 nucleotides align to TRBD2. The ends lost 5 bases at V and 6 bases at J; junction bases unmatched: 11. The CDR3 length is 15 residues. The V gene's germline CDR1 is SGHNT and CDR2 YENEEA. Here the CDR3 DNA reads TGTGCCAGCAGCAACCCGGCCGGGGGAGGGGATACGCAGTATTTT. It translates to CASSNPAGGGDTQYF. The variable domain in full, completed from reference TRBV11-3 and TRBJ2-3, reads EAGVVQSPRYKIIEKKQPVAFWCNPISGHNTLYWYLQNLGQGPELLIRYENEEAVDDSQLPKDRFSAERLKGVDSTLKIQPAELGDSAVYLCASSNPAGGGDTQYFGPGTRLTVL.

The V call is TRBV5-1, the J call TRBJ1-2; TRBD1 is a possible D gene (6 bases). CDR1 and CDR2 (germline): SGHRS, YFSETQ. V dropped 1 base and J dropped 8 bases, with 12 bases sitting between them. The CDR3 is 13 amino acids. CDR3 bases: TGCGCCAGCAGCTTGAACAGGGAAAGAGGCTACACCTTC. It specifies CASSLNRERGYTF.

This clonotype came up once. The chain recombines TRBV4-1 with TRBJ1-2; TRBD1 aligns across 9 bases. Trimming at V came to 2 bases and at J to 5 bases, leaving 6 bases not matched to a gene. The CDR3 consists of 15 residues. The germline V gene encodes CDR1 MGHRA and CDR2 YSYEKL. CDR3 amino acids: CASSQTGGVEYGYTF. DNA of the CDR3: TGCGCCAGCAGCCAAACAGGGGGCGTGGAGTATGGCTACACCTTC.

The chain employs TRBV6-5 and TRBJ1-1; TRBD1 might be the D (6 bases). The V gene lost 1 base and the J gene lost 7 bases, with 19 bases spanning the gap. This CDR3 contains 16 residues. From germline, CDR1 is MNHEY and CDR2 SVGAGI. The CDR3 nucleotides read TGTGCCAGCAGTTACTTCGGACCCGGGACACAATTTGAAGCTTTCTTT. Translation gives CASSYFGPGTQFEAFF.

This clonotype was recorded a few times. This sequence joins TRBV4-1 and TRBJ2-1; TRBD2 matches at 9 bases. This CDR3 has 16 residues. Germline V gene lookup returns CDR1 MGHRA and CDR2 YSYEKL. With 3 bases clipped from V and 4 bases from J, the junction kept 7 bases outside the gene matches. In nucleotides, the CDR3 is TGCGCCAGCAGCCAGCCACGCGGGGGGGCGTACAATGAGCAGTTCTTC. Translating gives CASSQPRGGAYNEQFF.

This chain uses TRBV24-1 with TRBJ2-1; TRBD1 matches at 9 bases. CDR1 is KGHDR, CDR2 SFDVKD, per germline. CDR3 size: 16 residues. V trimming: 4 bases; J trimming: 2 bases; junction bases outside the gene matches: 5. CDR3 protein: CATSDWTGDTYNEQFF. The CDR3 nucleotides read TGTGCCACCAGTGACTGGACAGGGGATACCTACAATGAGCAGTTCTTC.

The chain couples TRBV7-2 to TRBJ1-5; D remains unclear. V dropped 5 bases and J dropped 0 bases, with 8 bases sitting between them. The CDR3 has 14 residues. Germline CDR1 is SGHTA and CDR2 is FQGNSA. CDR3 protein: CASSRRDSNQPQHF. The CDR3 nucleotides are TGTGCCAGCAGCCGTCGTGATAGCAATCAGCCCCAGCATTTT.

This clonotype was found a few times. The chain employs TRBV12-3 or TRBV12-4 and TRBJ2-5; 11 nucleotides match TRBD2. CDR3 length: 14 residues. V shed 0 bases and J 10 bases; nucleotides not matched to a gene: 4. CDR3 nucleotide sequence: TGTGCCAGCAGTTTAGCATCTAGCGGGGGGATCCAGTACTTC. As protein: CASSLASSGGIQYF.

This clonotype was observed a few times. This sequence joins TRBV4-1 and TRBJ1-2; tentatively, D is TRBD1 (5 bases). Germline loops: CDR1 MGHRA, CDR2 YSYEKL. There are 15 residues in the CDR3. Trimming left V 1 base short and J 3 bases short, with 12 bases between. CDR3 in DNA: TGCGCCAGCAGCCAAGGTCCAGGGTGGGACTATGGCTACACCTTC. Its translation: CASSQGPGWDYGYTF.

This clonotype showed up just a few times. The chain carries TRBV12-3 or TRBV12-4 and TRBJ2-4, with D perhaps TRBD1 (6 bases). The CDR3 spans 13 residues. Trimming took off 6 bases at V and 6 bases at J, with 12 bases between the two ends. CDR3 nucleotides: TGTGCCAGCAGCAGGGGTTGGGGAAACATTCAGTACTTC. This gives the protein CASSRGWGNIQYF.

This clonotype was recorded at least ten times. The chain uses TRBV12-3 or TRBV12-4 and TRBJ1-2, with a possible D match to TRBD1 (5 bases). V lost 5 bases and J 3 bases, leaving 7 bases between the germline ends. This CDR3 is built from 12 residues. CDR3 nucleotides: TGTGCCAGCAGTGGGACGGACTATGGCTACACCTTC. It translates to CASSGTDYGYTF.

This clonotype was counted only a few times. The chain uses TRBV24-1 and TRBJ2-1, with 9 nucleotides matching TRBD2. Trimming cost V 3 bases and J 7 bases; bases outside gene matches: 3. The CDR3 has 14 amino acids. The germline V gene encodes CDR1 KGHDR and CDR2 SFDVKD. CDR3 in DNA: TGTGCCACCAGTGATCAAAGCGGGGGGAATGAGCAGTTCTTC. Translation gives CATSDQSGGNEQFF.

In this sample, this clonotype turned up many times. The CDR3 protein is CASSLKLTRGTNNEQFF. CDR3 DNA: TGTGCCAGCAGCCTCAAACTCACGAGGGGCACTAACAATGAGCAGTTCTTC. The chain has TRBV7-6 and TRBJ2-1; D might be TRBD1 or TRBD2, each matching 5 bases. The CDR3 length is 17 residues. Germline V gene sequence: CDR1 SGHVS, CDR2 FNYEAQ. The germline V and J ends were trimmed by 5 bases and 5 bases, with 22 bases remaining between them.

This chain links TRBV7-9 with TRBJ1-5; D might be TRBD1 (5 bases). Germline CDR1 is SEHNR and CDR2 is FQNEAQ (reference sequence). Trimming left V 0 bases short and J 2 bases short, with 11 bases between. The CDR3 length is 16 residues. CDR3 DNA: TGTGCCAGCAGCTTAGCCTTCGGACAACGCAATCAGCCCCAGCATTTT. Encoded protein: CASSLAFGQRNQPQHF. Variable domain in full (rest from reference TRBV7-9 and TRBJ1-5): DTGVSQNPRHKITKRGQNVTFRCDPISEHNRLYWYRQTLGQGPEFLTYFQNEAQLEKSRLLSDRFSAERPKGSFSTLEIQRTEQGDSAMYLCASSLAFGQRNQPQHFGDGTRLSIL.

This chain links TRBV2 with TRBJ2-5; TRBD1 agrees at 10 bases. Trimming took 5 bases from V and 5 from J; bases not matched to a gene: 8. Germline V gene sequence: CDR1 SNHLY, CDR2 FYNNEI. This CDR3 has 15 amino acids. The CDR3 DNA sequence: TGTGCCAGCAGTCCGACAGGGGGCGCGATTGAGACCCAGTACTTC. Amino acid sequence: CASSPTGGAIETQYF.

In its sample, this clonotype was seen a few times. The chain employs TRBV27 and TRBJ1-6, with unresolved D. This CDR3 is built from 12 residues. The V gene's germline CDR1 is MNHEY and CDR2 SMNVEV (reference sequence). With 6 bases removed from V and 4 bases from J, the gap between germline ends came to 4 bases. The CDR3 DNA follows: TGTGCCAGCAGCCGATATAATTCACCCCTCCACTTT. Translation: CASSRYNSPLHF.

This clonotype was observed many times. The rearrangement joins TRBV5-1 to TRBJ2-1; 8 bases are shared with TRBD2. The V segment lost 0 bases and the J segment 1 base; nucleotides outside the gene matches: 15. CDR1 and CDR2 (germline): SGHRS, YFSETQ. This CDR3 spans 20 amino acids. CDR3 sequence: CASSLVGVAGTGRSYNEQFF. CDR3 bases: TGCGCCAGCAGCTTGGTAGGAGTAGCGGGAACGGGTAGATCCTACAATGAGCAGTTCTTC.

This clonotype has a handful of counts. The chain employs TRBV24-1 and TRBJ2-2, with 7 bases matching TRBD2. J gave up 4 bases and V 2 bases, and 0 bases lay outside the gene matches. This CDR3 has 14 residues. Germline V gives CDR1 KGHDR, CDR2 SFDVKD. The CDR3 DNA reads TGTGCCACCAGTGATTCGGGGGGCACCGGGGAGCTGTTTTTT. Translating gives CATSDSGGTGELFF.

This clonotype has just a few counts. The chain carries TRBV15 and TRBJ1-4; a possible D gene is TRBD1 (5 bases). V gave up 0 bases and J gave up 7 bases, with 9 bases separating them. CDR1 and CDR2 (germline): LNHNV, YYDKDF (reference sequence). There are 14 residues in the CDR3. CDR3 DNA: TGTGCCACCAGCAGAGACAGGGCGACTGAAAAACTGTTTTTT. It translates to CATSRDRATEKLFF.

This clonotype was detected only a few times. V gene TRBV7-2 combines with J gene TRBJ2-5; no definite D call. CDR1 and CDR2 from the germline V gene are SGHTA and FQGNSA. Between the trimmed V and J ends, which lost 2 bases and 4 bases, there was a span of 11 bases. There are 14 residues in the CDR3. The CDR3 loop reads CASSLLYRLETQYF. The CDR3, as DNA: TGTGCCAGCAGCTTACTGTACCGGCTAGAGACCCAGTACTTC.

The chain employs TRBV3-1 and TRBJ2-5, with TRBD2 identical over 10 bases. This CDR3 spans 14 amino acids. The germline CDR1 and CDR2 sequences are LGHDT and YNNKEL (reference sequence). V dropped 2 bases and J dropped 4; count of bases not matched to a gene: 1. In nucleotides, the CDR3 is TGTGCCAGCAGCCAACTAGCGGGAGCAGAGACCCAGTACTTC. Encoded protein: CASSQLAGAETQYF.

This clonotype was found many times. The V gene is TRBV7-2, the J gene TRBJ1-2, with a weak D call TRBD1 (5 bases). Deletions cut 1 base from V and 5 bases from J, with 11 bases between. Germline V lookup: CDR1 SGHTA, CDR2 FQGNSA. This CDR3 contains 14 residues. The CDR3 DNA reads as TGTGCCAGCAGCTTAGTCCAGGGTGCTTATGGCTACACCTTC. Its translation: CASSLVQGAYGYTF.

The chain uses TRBV7-9 and TRBJ2-1, with 8 bases matching TRBD2. J gave up 8 bases and V 5 bases, and 14 bases lay outside the gene matches. Germline CDR1 and CDR2: SEHNR and FQNEAQ (reference sequence). CDR3 size: 16 residues. Here the CDR3 reads CASSRGSSGLTYEQFF. CDR3 nucleotide sequence: TGTGCCAGCAGCCGAGGCTCTAGCGGGCTAACGTATGAGCAGTTCTTC.

V is TRBV18 and J is TRBJ2-1; the D call may be TRBD1 or TRBD2 (5 bases each). The CDR3 has 14 amino acids. The germline CDR1 and CDR2 sequences are KGHSH and LQKENI. With 2 bases removed from V and 3 bases from J, the gap between germline ends came to 8 bases. The CDR3 sequence: CASSPGTIYNEQFF. The CDR3 coding sequence is TGTGCCAGCTCACCAGGGACGATCTACAATGAGCAGTTCTTC.

J is TRBJ2-7 and V is TRBV28, with TRBD2 matching over 9 bases. The CDR3 is 15 amino acids. V lost 3 bases, J lost 9 bases, and 12 bases stayed unmatched. Germline V gene sequence: CDR1 MDHEN, CDR2 SYDVKM. CDR3 DNA sequence: TGTGCCAGCAGTTTTTTAGCGCCTAGCGGGATAGGGCAGTACTTC. The encoded protein is CASSFLAPSGIGQYF.

In this sample, this clonotype turned up a few times. This sequence joins TRBV11-2 and TRBJ2-2, with D possibly TRBD2 on 5 matching bases. Trimming left V 5 bases short and J 1 base short, with 20 bases between. This CDR3 contains 18 residues. The germline V gene encodes CDR1 SGHAT and CDR2 FQNNGV. CDR3 sequence (DNA): TGTGCCAGCAGCCCCCAGAGGGTCGGGCGGATGAACACCGGGGAGCTGTTTTTT. It yields the protein CASSPQRVGRMNTGELFF.

This clonotype occurred many times. V and J are TRBV7-9 and TRBJ2-7; maybe TRBD1 (5 bases). CDR1 is SEHNR and CDR2 is FQNEAQ in the germline V gene (reference sequence). Trimming took off 1 base at V and 3 bases at J, with 16 bases between the two ends. The CDR3 covers 16 residues. The CDR3, as DNA: TGTGCCAGCAGCTTAGTCCTCCAGGGTAGTGACTACGAGCAGTACTTC. Its translation is CASSLVLQGSDYEQYF. Using reference TRBV7-9 and TRBJ2-7 for the parts outside the CDR3, the full variable domain is DTGVSQNPRHKITKRGQNVTFRCDPISEHNRLYWYRQTLGQGPEFLTYFQNEAQLEKSRLLSDRFSAERPKGSFSTLEIQRTEQGDSAMYLCASSLVLQGSDYEQYFGPGTRLTVT.

This chain connects TRBV28 to TRBJ2-3; D might be TRBD2 (5 bases). The germline V gene has CDR1 MDHEN and CDR2 SYDVKM. CDR3 length equals 15 residues. V gave up 3 bases and J gave up 1 base, with 11 bases separating them. Here the CDR3 reads CASSFRGLGTDTQYF. CDR3 sequence (DNA): TGTGCCAGCAGTTTTCGGGGTTTGGGCACAGATACGCAGTATTTT.

This clonotype was seen a few times. V and J are TRBV11-2 and TRBJ2-2; 10 bases agree with TRBD1. The CDR3 has 16 residues. With V trimmed by 6 bases and J by 4 bases, 8 bases remained unmatched. CDR1 SGHAT and CDR2 FQNNGV come from the germline V gene. The CDR3 loop is CASSPWTGGGTGELFF. DNA for the CDR3: TGTGCCAGCAGTCCCTGGACAGGGGGGGGCACCGGGGAGCTGTTTTTT.

This clonotype was observed at least ten times. The chain couples TRBV5-1 to TRBJ1-1, with D hard to call. Trimming cost V 0 bases and J 10 bases, with 10 bases left between them. From germline, CDR1 is SGHRS and CDR2 YFSETQ. The CDR3 has 12 residues. The DNA for the CDR3 is TGCGCCAGCAGCTTGGGAAGACGCGGAGCTTTCTTT. Translating it yields CASSLGRRGAFF.

This chain joins TRBV20-1 and TRBJ1-5; D remains ambiguous. Germline V gives CDR1 DFQATT, CDR2 SNEGSKA (reference sequence). The ends were cut back, 5 bases at V and 2 bases at J, with 10 bases in the middle. The CDR3 is made up of 13 amino acids. CDR3 sequence (DNA): TGCAGTGCTCTAGGACGGGGCAATCAGCCCCAGCATTTT. Translated, it gives CSALGRGNQPQHF.